The T cell receptor (beta chain) under discussion was sequenced for a study of blood T cells in healthy people across ages. Each donor supplied ten milliliters of peripheral blood. The second PCR ran roughly 6 to 11 cycles with a sample-barcoded 5' primer and J-beta primers. Each of the samples gave a minimum of 2.5 million paired-end reads that contained CDR3. MiXCR was run by TCRdb on the 5' RACE reads, yielding one entry per CDR3 protein. Seen here are about 930,000 distinct CDR3 sequences, 25% to 35% observed once, and the top ten hold roughly 10%. This CDR3 contains 14 residues. J was trimmed by 6 bases and V by 3 bases; bases with no gene match: 7. These data were also reused for a study on T cells of mothers and their children. As reported in that work: Six children, together with their three healthy Caucasian mothers, made up the donors. Clones that were microchimeric and persistent were not detected among T cells.

The TCR comes from a woman aged 40 to 49 in good health. The material sequenced was blood. The genes are TRBV12-3 or TRBV12-4 and TRBJ1-2, with 7 bases that match TRBD1. The CDR3 here is CASSLFTGEDGYTF. DNA for the CDR3: TGTGCCAGCAGTTTGTTCACAGGGGAAGATGGCTACACCTTC.